This T cell receptor (beta chain) was captured by sequencing in a study of blood T cell repertoires in COVID-19. Study-wide context: Samples representing acute and convalescent COVID-19 were sourced from the United States, Italy and Spain. PBMCs, B-cell-depleted T cells, or T cells provided the cDNA or gDNA that made up the material.

In the authors' workflow: It was from reference gene primer amplification that nucleated cell counts were estimated. Assay used: immunoSEQ multiplex PCR; TCRdb lists only in-frame clones, some missing. V and J calls and clone size are given by that table; D and trimming were obtained from the DNA. The data contain about 230,000 clones, roughly 80% of them seen just once; the ten biggest clones take up around 7%. There are a few counts of this clone. The CDR3 length is 15 residues. In germline, CDR1 is MNHEY, CDR2 SVGEGT. V was pared by 6 bases and J by 3 bases, with 15 bases between. V gene TRBV6-2 or TRBV6-3 combines with J gene TRBJ1-5; possible D gene TRBD1, 6 bases. This clonotype originated in a woman in her forties or fifties with acute or convalescent COVID-19. What was sequenced was peripheral blood. The CDR3: CASSRDNLDNQPQHF. CDR3 DNA sequence: TGTGCCAGCAGCCGGGACAACTTAGACAATCAGCCCCAGCATTTT.